This record looks at one T cell receptor beta chain sequence and its context. Its target is not known. These data come from a study of T cell repertoires in cytomegalovirus infection. About the research overall: Public TCR beta signatures provided an indication of both CMV infection and a matching HLA type.

TCRdb reprocessed the reads via MiXCR and lists one record per CDR3 protein. The sample holds 150,000 to 200,000 distinct CDR3 sequences; roughly 19% are singletons and the top ten take 2.5% to 3%. Deletions cut 5 bases from V and 8 bases from J, with 18 bases between. This CDR3 region has 15 residues. Germline CDR1 is SEHNR and CDR2 is FQNEAQ (reference sequence). Study-level results: Identification of carriers of CMV plus the relevant HLA was performed using cumulative public TCR beta family frequency. HLA-C-restricted CMV clonotypes gave the most frequent clonotype in two of eight donors.

The sequencing input was PBMCs. This TCR derives from a human donor in good health (CMV status not recorded). Some clones in this sample may be carry-over from other donors' samples. This sequence joins TRBV7-9 and TRBJ1-4, with D tentatively TRBD1 (6 bases). CDR3 sequence (DNA): TGTGCCAGCAGCACGGGGGGCAGGGAGAAAGAAAAACTGTTTTTT. Amino acids: CASSTGGREKEKLFF.